The 3 T cell receptor beta chains below were found in one sample sequenced in a study of blood T cell repertoires in COVID-19. Clones were read by immunoSEQ multiplex PCR, and TCRdb kept only the in-frame ones, dropping some. The sample contains some 150,000 clones, roughly 87% of which appear only once. Sequenced input: peripheral blood. These receptors were collected from a woman aged 50 to 65 with acute or convalescent COVID-19.

This clone came up once. The chain employs TRBV5-6 and TRBJ2-5, with 8 nucleotides matching TRBD1. Germline loops: CDR1 SGHDT, CDR2 YYEEEE. This CDR3 comprises 13 residues. V gave up 4 bases and J gave up 4 bases; unmatched junction bases: 3. CDR3 nucleotides: TGTGCCAGCAGCCCTCAGGGGGCAGAGACCCAGTACTTC. It is translated as CASSPQGAETQYF.

The chain employs TRBV6-1 and TRBJ1-6; TRBD1 is a possible D gene (6 bases). The V end lost 3 bases, the J end lost 8 bases, and 14 bases lay between the germline ends. The CDR3 runs 15 residues. Germline V gene sequence: CDR1 MNHNS, CDR2 SASEGT. CDR3 DNA sequence: TGTGCCAGCAGTGAGGTGTGGGGGGGGCATTCACCCCTCCACTTT. Its translation is CASSEVWGGHSPLHF.

The CDR3 nucleotides read TGCGCCAGCAGCCAGTTTCAGGATAATTCACCCCTCCACTTT. This codes for CASSQFQDNSPLHF. The V and J genes are TRBV5-1 and TRBJ1-6; D gene ambiguous. This CDR3 is 14 amino acids long. Germline CDR1 SGHRS, CDR2 YFSETQ. V was clipped by 4 bases and J by 5 bases, with 10 bases between them.